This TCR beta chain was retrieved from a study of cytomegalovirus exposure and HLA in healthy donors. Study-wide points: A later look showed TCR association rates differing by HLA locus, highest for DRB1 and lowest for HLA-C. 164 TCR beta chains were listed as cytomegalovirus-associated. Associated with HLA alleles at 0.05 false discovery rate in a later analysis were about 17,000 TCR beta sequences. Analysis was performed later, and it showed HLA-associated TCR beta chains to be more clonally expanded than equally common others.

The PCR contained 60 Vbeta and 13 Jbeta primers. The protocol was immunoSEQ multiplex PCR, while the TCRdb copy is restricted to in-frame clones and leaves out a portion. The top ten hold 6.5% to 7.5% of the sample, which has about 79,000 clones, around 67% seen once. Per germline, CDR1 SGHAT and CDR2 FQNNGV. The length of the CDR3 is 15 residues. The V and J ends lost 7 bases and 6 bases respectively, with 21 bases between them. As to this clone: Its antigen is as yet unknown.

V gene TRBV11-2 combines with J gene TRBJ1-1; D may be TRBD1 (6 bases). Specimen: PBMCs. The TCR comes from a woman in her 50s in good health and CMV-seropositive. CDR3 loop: CASTNAFQGKAEAFF. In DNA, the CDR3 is TGTGCCAGCACCAACGCCTTCCAGGGGAAAGCTGAAGCTTTCTTT.